The 11 T cell receptor beta chains reported below all come from one sample, sequenced in a study of cytomegalovirus exposure and HLA in healthy donors (TCRdb year 2017). The protocol used for the library was the immunoSEQ multiplex PCR assay. For the multiplex PCR, a mixture combining 60 forward primers for TCR Vbeta segments and 13 reverse primers for TCR Jbeta segments was used. TCRdb holds this immuneACCESS table with in-frame rearrangements only. Some clones are missing; in checked studies, unresolved V genes explain under half, and the rest has no known cause. Counted in this sample were some 130,000 clones; 65% to 80% of them appeared once. 2.5% to 4% of the sample is in the top ten clones. The specimen sequenced was PBMCs. Source of these receptors: a man between 35 and 55 years old in good health and CMV-seronegative.

The V call is TRBV5-1, the J call TRBJ1-5; 7 bases fit TRBD1. The V gene's germline CDR1 is SGHRS and CDR2 YFSETQ. V shed 4 bases and J 7 bases; nucleotides not matched to a gene: 8. The CDR3 loop spans 14 amino acids. The CDR3 here is CASSPGQAPQPQHF. The CDR3 bases are TGCGCCAGCAGCCCCGGACAGGCCCCACAGCCCCAGCATTTT.

This clone showed up just once. The V gene is TRBV11-2, the J gene TRBJ2-7; 10 bases line up with TRBD2. V lost 7 bases, J lost 5 bases, and 14 bases stayed unmatched. Germline V lookup: CDR1 SGHAT, CDR2 FQNNGV. The CDR3 consists of 16 residues. CDR3 in DNA: TGTGCCAGCACCCCGGGACTAGCGACACTGGGCCACGAGCAGTACTTC. The encoded protein is CASTPGLATLGHEQYF. The whole variable domain, filled in from reference TRBV11-2 and TRBJ2-7, reads EAGVAQSPRYKIIEKRQSVAFWCNPISGHATLYWYQQILGQGPKLLIQFQNNGVVDDSQLPKDRFSAERLKGVDSTLKIQPAKLEDSAVYLCASTPGLATLGHEQYFGPGTRLTVT.

The chain joins TRBV27 to TRBJ1-1, with D possibly being TRBD1 (6 bases). With 3 bases removed from V and 5 bases from J, the gap between germline ends came to 13 bases. CDR1 MNHEY and CDR2 SMNVEV come from the germline V gene (reference sequence). CDR3 length: 14 residues. In DNA, the CDR3 is TGTGCCAGCAGTTTGGTACAGGGAGTGACTGAAGCTTTCTTT. Protein product: CASSLVQGVTEAFF.

For the CDR3, the DNA is TGTGCCAGCAGCTTAGAACGGTTCGGTGAGCAGTTCTTC. This translates into CASSLERFGEQFF. This chain links TRBV7-2 with TRBJ2-1; D not certain. V was clipped by 1 base and J by 9 bases, with 10 bases between them. Per the germline V gene, CDR1 is SGHTA and CDR2 is FQGNSA. CDR3 size: 13 residues.

This clone has a single count. The V call is TRBV4-1, the J call TRBJ2-4; 8 bases are shared with TRBD1. The CDR3 length is 18 residues. V lost 3 bases and J lost 0; bases outside the gene matches: 10. Germline V gives CDR1 MGHRA, CDR2 YSYEKL. The DNA of the CDR3 is TGCGCCAGCAGCCATCCGCGCGGGACAGGCTTAGCCAAAAACATTCAGTACTTC. As protein: CASSHPRGTGLAKNIQYF.

V usage is TRBV5-1 and J usage is TRBJ2-5, with unresolved D. The germline V gene has CDR1 SGHRS and CDR2 YFSETQ. The V gene lost 1 base and the J gene lost 0 bases, with 13 bases spanning the gap. This CDR3 is 16 amino acids long. The CDR3 region has the DNA TGCGCCAGCAGCTTGAATGGTTACACCCACCAAGAGACCCAGTACTTC. This codes for CASSLNGYTHQETQYF.

This chain links TRBV4-3 with TRBJ1-6; possibly TRBD1 for D (6 bases). V was pared by 0 bases and J by 1 base, with 10 bases between. Germline V gene lookup returns CDR1 LGHNA and CDR2 YSLEER. The CDR3 sequence is 17 residues long. CDR3 DNA: TGCGCCAGCAGCCAAGATAAAACAGGGTCCTATAATTCACCCCTCCACTTT. Translation gives CASSQDKTGSYNSPLHF.

The V gene is TRBV7-9, the J gene TRBJ1-5, with D unresolved. Trimming stripped 1 base from V and 3 bases from J, with 10 bases between. In germline, CDR1 is SEHNR, CDR2 FQNEAQ (reference sequence). CDR3 length: 15 amino acids. CDR3 coding DNA: TGTGCCAGCAGCTTAGTCGGCGGGAACAATCAGCCCCAGCATTTT. This gives the protein CASSLVGGNNQPQHF.

The chain recombines TRBV5-6 with TRBJ2-5, with TRBD1 matching over 8 bases. TRBJ2-7 explains the end of the DNA better; the J call may be wrong. Germline CDR1 SGHDT, CDR2 YYEEEE. The CDR3 totals 14 residues. CDR3: CASSFRQGRYEQYF. CDR3 coding DNA: TGTGCCAGCAGCTTCAGACAGGGGAGATACGAGCAGTACTTC.

This clone was counted between two and nine times. The chain employs TRBV5-4 and TRBJ2-3; D gene uncertain. V was shortened by 2 bases and J by 1 base, with 11 bases between the two germline ends. This CDR3 spans 15 amino acids. Germline V gene lookup returns CDR1 SGHNT and CDR2 YYREEE (reference sequence). The DNA for the CDR3 is TGTGCCAGCAGCTTTTTGGTCTCGGGCACAGATACGCAGTATTTT. It is translated as CASSFLVSGTDTQYF.

The V and J genes are TRBV7-9 and TRBJ2-2; D is unclear. V was cut by 7 bases and J by 5 bases, with 11 bases left in between. Germline V CDR1 and CDR2: SEHNR, FQNEAQ (reference sequence). The CDR3 consists of 13 residues. CDR3: CASTEAVTGELFF. The CDR3 bases are TGTGCCAGCACCGAAGCTGTAACCGGGGAGCTGTTTTTT.